This T cell receptor (beta chain) was sequenced during a study of T cell responses to AZD1222 COVID-19 vaccine. Broader study findings: The study found vaccine-associated CD4 TCRs spanning spike, dominant at 160-218 and 743-854.

The analysis combined second doses at about 4 or about 12 weeks. Using immunoSEQ multiplex PCR, the repertoire was profiled, and TCRdb retains in-frame clones only, with some absent. Counted here are tens of thousands of clones, 92% occurring once; the ten biggest clones make up roughly 3.1%. There are 15 residues in the CDR3. Between the trimmed V and J ends, which lost 0 bases and 1 base, there was a span of 9 bases. Germline V gene data show CDR1 as MNHEY and CDR2 as SVGAGI. As regards this clone: The antigen is not known.

The material was peripheral blood, obtained 28 days after the second AZD1222 dose. The clonotype comes from an adult who received the AZD1222 COVID-19 vaccine. The rearrangement uses TRBV6-5 and TRBJ2-5; D is ambiguous. CDR3 sequence reads: CASSYSDQPQETQYF. Written as DNA, the CDR3 is TGTGCCAGCAGTTACTCGGACCAGCCCCAAGAGACCCAGTACTTC.